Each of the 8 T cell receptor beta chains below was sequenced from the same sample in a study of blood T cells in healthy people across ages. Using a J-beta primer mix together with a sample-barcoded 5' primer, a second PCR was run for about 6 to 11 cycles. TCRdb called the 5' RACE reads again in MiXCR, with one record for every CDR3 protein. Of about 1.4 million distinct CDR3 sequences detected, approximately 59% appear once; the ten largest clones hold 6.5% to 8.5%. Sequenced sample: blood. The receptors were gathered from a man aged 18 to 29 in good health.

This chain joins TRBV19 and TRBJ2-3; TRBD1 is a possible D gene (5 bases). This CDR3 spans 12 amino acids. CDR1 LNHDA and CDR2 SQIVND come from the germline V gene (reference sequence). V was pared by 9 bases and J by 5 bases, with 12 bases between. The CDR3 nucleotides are TGTGCCAGCCAAGCTCAGGGAGATACGCAGTATTTT. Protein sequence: CASQAQGDTQYF.

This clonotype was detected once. The CDR3 nucleotides read TGCGCCAGCAGCACCACCACTAGTAGTTCCTACGAACAGTACTTC. This encodes CASSTTTSSSYEQYF. The chain combines TRBV5-1 with TRBJ2-4; TRBD2 is a possible D gene (5 bases). Germline CDR1 reads SGHRS; CDR2 reads YFSETQ. The CDR3 extends over 15 amino acids. Trimming pared 4 bases from V and 13 bases from J, leaving 24 bases between.

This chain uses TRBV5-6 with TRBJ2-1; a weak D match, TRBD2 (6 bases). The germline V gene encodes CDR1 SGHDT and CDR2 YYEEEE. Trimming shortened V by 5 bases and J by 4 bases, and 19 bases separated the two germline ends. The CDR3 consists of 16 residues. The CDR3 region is CASSPWRAEPYNEQFF. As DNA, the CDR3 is TGTGCCAGCAGTCCCTGGAGGGCAGAACCTTACAATGAGCAGTTCTTC.

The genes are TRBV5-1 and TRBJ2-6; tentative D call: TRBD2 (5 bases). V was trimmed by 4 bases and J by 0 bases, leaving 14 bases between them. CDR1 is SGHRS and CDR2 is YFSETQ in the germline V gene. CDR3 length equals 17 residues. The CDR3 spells CASSPGQRLSGANVLTF. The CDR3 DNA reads TGCGCCAGCAGCCCCGGGCAGCGGCTCTCTGGGGCCAACGTCCTGACTTTC.

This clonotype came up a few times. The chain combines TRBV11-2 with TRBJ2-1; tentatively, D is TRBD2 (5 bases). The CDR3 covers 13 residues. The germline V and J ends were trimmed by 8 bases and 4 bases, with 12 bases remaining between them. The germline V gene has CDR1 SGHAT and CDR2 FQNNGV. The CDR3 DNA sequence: TGTGCCAGCCTGGCGGGCAATTACAATGAGCAGTTCTTC. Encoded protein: CASLAGNYNEQFF.

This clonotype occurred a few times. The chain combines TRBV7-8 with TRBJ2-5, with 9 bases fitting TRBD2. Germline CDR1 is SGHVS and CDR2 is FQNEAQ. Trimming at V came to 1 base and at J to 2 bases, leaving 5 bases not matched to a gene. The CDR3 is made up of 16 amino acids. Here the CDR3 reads CASSLGLAGQQETQYF. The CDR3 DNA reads TGTGCCAGCAGCTTAGGGCTAGCGGGACAACAAGAGACCCAGTACTTC.

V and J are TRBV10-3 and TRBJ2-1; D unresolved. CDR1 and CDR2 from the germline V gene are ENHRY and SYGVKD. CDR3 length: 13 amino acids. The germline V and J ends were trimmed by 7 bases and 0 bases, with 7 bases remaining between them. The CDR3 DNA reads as TGTGCCATCAAGCCAGACTCCTACAATGAGCAGTTCTTC. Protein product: CAIKPDSYNEQFF.

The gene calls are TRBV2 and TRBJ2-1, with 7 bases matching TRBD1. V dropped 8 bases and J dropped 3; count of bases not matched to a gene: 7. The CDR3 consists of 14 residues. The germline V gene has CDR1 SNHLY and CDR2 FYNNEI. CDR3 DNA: TGTGCCAGCTACAGGGGAATGGGCTACAATGAGCAGTTCTTC. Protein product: CASYRGMGYNEQFF.